These T cell receptor beta chains were read from a single sample in a study of control samples from healthy donors and cancer patients. TCRdb keeps only in-frame clones here, not all; method: immunoSEQ multiplex PCR. This repertoire shows 90,000 or so clones, less than 90% found once; its top ten account for about an eighth. The specimen was blood. All receptors derive from a woman aged 70-85 years in good health. Each CDR3 is given with its conserved first and last residue. Fields, in order: clone size, D gene, V gene, J gene, CDR3 DNA, CDR3 protein. D genes are given only for firm matches. Part of the rows lack a size; the others show once, few, many or a class for expanded clones.

clone_size: NA
d_call: TRBD1
v_call: TRBV18
j_call: TRBJ2-3
cdr3_nt: TGTGCCAGCTCACCTGCCGGGACAGGGGGGCGAGATACGCAGTATTTT
cdr3_aa: CASSPAGTGGRDTQYF

clone_size: NA
d_call: NA
v_call: TRBV28
j_call: TRBJ1-2
cdr3_nt: TGTGCCAGCAGTCCTCACCGGAACTATGGCTACACCTTC
cdr3_aa: CASSPHRNYGYTF

clone_size: NA
d_call: TRBD2
v_call: TRBV2
j_call: TRBJ2-1
cdr3_nt: TGTGCCAGCAGTCCCCGGACTAGCGGGAGTAATGAGCAGTTCTTC
cdr3_aa: CASSPRTSGSNEQFF

clone_size: once
d_call: NA
v_call: TRBV10-2
j_call: TRBJ2-2
cdr3_nt: TGCGCCAGCAGTGAGAAGACGGGGGCGAACACCGGGGAGCTGTTTTTT
cdr3_aa: CASSEKTGANTGELFF

clone_size: NA
d_call: NA
v_call: TRBV2
j_call: TRBJ2-1
cdr3_nt: TGTGCCAGCAGGGCATCTAGCGTAACTGGGGATGAGCAGTTCTTC
cdr3_aa: CASRASSVTGDEQFF

clone_size: NA
d_call: NA
v_call: TRBV19
j_call: TRBJ1-4
cdr3_nt: TGTGCCAGTACCCCTTTGGGGGGGGATGAAAAACTGTTTTTT
cdr3_aa: CASTPLGGDEKLFF

clone_size: NA
d_call: NA
v_call: TRBV27
j_call: TRBJ2-1
cdr3_nt: TGTGCCAGCAGTTTATCGACAGGAGGTGAGCAGTTCTTC
cdr3_aa: CASSLSTGGEQFF

clone_size: NA
d_call: TRBD1
v_call: TRBV5-1
j_call: TRBJ1-3
cdr3_nt: TGCGCCAGCAGTTGGGACAGGGGGCTTGGAAACACCATATATTTT
cdr3_aa: CASSWDRGLGNTIYF

clone_size: NA
d_call: TRBD2
v_call: TRBV2
j_call: TRBJ2-7
cdr3_nt: TGTGCCAGCAGCGGGGAGGGTCCCTACGAGCAGTACTTC
cdr3_aa: CASSGEGPYEQYF

clone_size: NA
d_call: NA
v_call: TRBV6-6
j_call: TRBJ1-3
cdr3_nt: TGTGCCAGCAGTTACTCGAGGGGGACTGGAAACACCATATATTTT
cdr3_aa: CASSYSRGTGNTIYF

clone_size: NA
d_call: NA
v_call: TRBV2
j_call: TRBJ1-2
cdr3_nt: TGTGCCAGCAGTTGGTTGTTCAATTCCTACACCTTC
cdr3_aa: CASSWLFNSYTF

clone_size: NA
d_call: NA
v_call: TRBV19
j_call: TRBJ1-2
cdr3_nt: TGTGCCAGTAGCCCCACAGGGATCGGGGGCTACACCTTC
cdr3_aa: CASSPTGIGGYTF

clone_size: NA
d_call: TRBD2
v_call: TRBV4-1
j_call: TRBJ2-3
cdr3_nt: TGCGCCAGCAGCCTTCCGGGACTAGCCACAGATACGCAGTATTTT
cdr3_aa: CASSLPGLATDTQYF

clone_size: NA
d_call: TRBD2
v_call: TRBV10-2
j_call: TRBJ2-7
cdr3_nt: TGCGCCAGCACCCCGACCCGGGAGGGCGGCGAGCAGTACTTC
cdr3_aa: CASTPTREGGEQYF

clone_size: NA
d_call: NA
v_call: TRBV6-1
j_call: TRBJ2-3
cdr3_nt: TGTGCCAGCAGTGAACGGACAACCTTTGGGGGCACAGATACGCAGTATTTT
cdr3_aa: CASSERTTFGGTDTQYF

clone_size: NA
d_call: NA
v_call: TRBV6-1
j_call: TRBJ1-1
cdr3_nt: TGTGCCAGCAGTGAAGGGCCGGAGATGAACACTGAAGCTTTCTTT
cdr3_aa: CASSEGPEMNTEAFF

clone_size: NA
d_call: NA
v_call: TRBV10-2
j_call: TRBJ2-7
cdr3_nt: TGCGCCAGCAGTGTCGGGGTGGGGGCGTCCTACGAGCAGTACTTC
cdr3_aa: CASSVGVGASYEQYF

clone_size: NA
d_call: NA
v_call: TRBV30
j_call: TRBJ1-6
cdr3_nt: TGTGCCTTCTCGGGGTTTCTTGATTCACCCCTCCACTTT
cdr3_aa: CAFSGFLDSPLHF

clone_size: NA
d_call: NA
v_call: TRBV30
j_call: TRBJ2-7
cdr3_nt: TGTGCCTGGAGTGTGGGAACCTACTACGAGCAGTACTTC
cdr3_aa: CAWSVGTYYEQYF

clone_size: NA
d_call: NA
v_call: TRBV5-6
j_call: TRBJ1-6
cdr3_nt: TGTGCCAGCAGCTTGAAGGTAGGGCGGCCAAATTCACCCCTCCACTTT
cdr3_aa: CASSLKVGRPNSPLHF

clone_size: NA
d_call: NA
v_call: TRBV7-8
j_call: TRBJ2-7
cdr3_nt: TGTGCCAGCAGCTTGAGTCGTAACTCCTACGAGCAGTACTTC
cdr3_aa: CASSLSRNSYEQYF

clone_size: NA
d_call: NA
v_call: TRBV3-1/TRBV3-2
j_call: TRBJ1-1
cdr3_nt: TGTGCCAGCAGCCAAGCCTTCAATCAGCTTGAGGCCACTGAAGCTTTCTTT
cdr3_aa: CASSQAFNQLEATEAFF

clone_size: NA
d_call: TRBD1
v_call: TRBV11-1
j_call: TRBJ2-7
cdr3_nt: TGTGCCAGCAGCTTATCGGGACAGGGATCCTACGAGCAGTACTTC
cdr3_aa: CASSLSGQGSYEQYF

clone_size: NA
d_call: NA
v_call: TRBV6-5
j_call: TRBJ1-2
cdr3_nt: TGTGCCAGCAGTTACCAAAAATTAGACCTATTCTATGGCTACACCTTC
cdr3_aa: CASSYQKLDLFYGYTF

clone_size: NA
d_call: TRBD2
v_call: TRBV5-4
j_call: TRBJ2-1
cdr3_nt: TGTGCCAGCAGCTTCCCGGGACTACATAATGAGCAGTTCTTC
cdr3_aa: CASSFPGLHNEQFF

clone_size: NA
d_call: NA
v_call: TRBV5-6
j_call: TRBJ1-2
cdr3_nt: TGTGCCAGCAGCTTAAGTCTAGGGTTTGGCTATGGCTACACCTTC
cdr3_aa: CASSLSLGFGYGYTF

clone_size: NA
d_call: NA
v_call: TRBV6-4
j_call: TRBJ2-3
cdr3_nt: TGTGCCAGCAGTGACAGGGGGACCACAGATACGCAGTATTTT
cdr3_aa: CASSDRGTTDTQYF

clone_size: NA
d_call: TRBD1
v_call: TRBV6-5
j_call: TRBJ1-5
cdr3_nt: TGTGCCAGCGGAACAGGGACAGGGGGCAATCAGCCCCAGCATTTT
cdr3_aa: CASGTGTGGNQPQHF

clone_size: NA
d_call: TRBD2
v_call: TRBV5-1
j_call: TRBJ2-5
cdr3_nt: TGCGCCAGCAGCTGGGGGGACTACGAGATCGGGACCCAGTACTTC
cdr3_aa: CASSWGDYEIGTQYF

clone_size: NA
d_call: NA
v_call: TRBV5-5
j_call: TRBJ2-3
cdr3_nt: TGTGCCAGCAGCTTGATGGCAGGCACAGATACGCAGTATTTT
cdr3_aa: CASSLMAGTDTQYF

clone_size: NA
d_call: NA
v_call: TRBV6-5
j_call: TRBJ1-1
cdr3_nt: TGTGCCAGCAAAATAGGGTTAAGGGACACTGAAGCTTTCTTT
cdr3_aa: CASKIGLRDTEAFF

clone_size: few
d_call: TRBD1
v_call: TRBV5-4
j_call: TRBJ2-7
cdr3_nt: TGTGCCAGCAGCTTGGTTGGGACAGGGTACGAGCAGTACTTC
cdr3_aa: CASSLVGTGYEQYF

clone_size: NA
d_call: TRBD1
v_call: TRBV6-5
j_call: TRBJ2-7
cdr3_nt: TGTGCCAGCAGTTACTCGGACAGGGCAAACTACGAGCAGTACTTC
cdr3_aa: CASSYSDRANYEQYF

clone_size: NA
d_call: NA
v_call: TRBV3-1/TRBV3-2
j_call: TRBJ1-1
cdr3_nt: TGTGCCAGCAGCCCCCCAACAGTGAACACTGAAGCTTTCTTT
cdr3_aa: CASSPPTVNTEAFF

clone_size: once
d_call: TRBD1
v_call: TRBV30
j_call: TRBJ1-1
cdr3_nt: TGTGCCTGGAGTGTAGTCAGGGGGCGAACTGAAGCTTTCTTT
cdr3_aa: CAWSVVRGRTEAFF

clone_size: NA
d_call: NA
v_call: TRBV19
j_call: TRBJ1-5
cdr3_nt: TGTGCCAGTAGTATCACAGACTATAGCAATCAGCCCCAGCATTTT
cdr3_aa: CASSITDYSNQPQHF

clone_size: NA
d_call: TRBD1
v_call: TRBV19
j_call: TRBJ1-2
cdr3_nt: TGTGCCAGTAGTCCGACAGGGGAATACTATGGCTACACCTTC
cdr3_aa: CASSPTGEYYGYTF

clone_size: NA
d_call: NA
v_call: TRBV7-9
j_call: TRBJ1-1
cdr3_nt: TGTGCCAGCATATCCGGTGCAAATGAAGCTTTCTTT
cdr3_aa: CASISGANEAFF

clone_size: NA
d_call: NA
v_call: TRBV18
j_call: TRBJ1-4
cdr3_nt: TGTGCCAGCTCACACTCCCCCACGGGTGAAGGAACTAATGAAAAACTGTTTTTT
cdr3_aa: CASSHSPTGEGTNEKLFF

clone_size: NA
d_call: TRBD1
v_call: TRBV5-1
j_call: TRBJ1-3
cdr3_nt: TGCGCCAGCAGTCAGGGGGTCTCTGGAAACACCATATATTTT
cdr3_aa: CASSQGVSGNTIYF

clone_size: NA
d_call: TRBD2
v_call: TRBV5-1
j_call: TRBJ2-5
cdr3_nt: TGCGCCAGCAACTCCGGGGGAACTAGCGGGATCGGAGAGACCCAGTACTTC
cdr3_aa: CASNSGGTSGIGETQYF

clone_size: NA
d_call: TRBD2
v_call: TRBV19
j_call: TRBJ2-2
cdr3_nt: TGTGCCAGTAAAGGACTAGCGGGCTCGAACACCGGGGAGCTGTTTTTT
cdr3_aa: CASKGLAGSNTGELFF

clone_size: NA
d_call: NA
v_call: TRBV5-1
j_call: TRBJ1-4
cdr3_nt: TGCGCCAGCAGCCCAGGGGCAACTAATGAAAAACTGTTTTTT
cdr3_aa: CASSPGATNEKLFF

clone_size: NA
d_call: NA
v_call: TRBV10-3
j_call: TRBJ1-6
cdr3_nt: TGTGCCATCAGTGCGGACGCAAACGGGAATTCACCCCTCCACTTT
cdr3_aa: CAISADANGNSPLHF

clone_size: NA
d_call: NA
v_call: TRBV6-5
j_call: TRBJ2-2
cdr3_nt: TGTGCCAGCAATGGGGGGCCCGGGGAGCTGTTTTTT
cdr3_aa: CASNGGPGELFF

clone_size: NA
d_call: NA
v_call: TRBV9
j_call: TRBJ2-1
cdr3_nt: TGTGCCAGCAGCGTAGGGTCAGCGGGTTCAACCTACAATGAGCAGTTCTTC
cdr3_aa: CASSVGSAGSTYNEQFF

clone_size: NA
d_call: NA
v_call: TRBV6-5
j_call: TRBJ1-1
cdr3_nt: TGTGCCAGCAGTCCCCGACCGAACACTGAAGCTTTCTTT
cdr3_aa: CASSPRPNTEAFF